The clone carrying this T cell receptor beta chain is classed as medium-sized. Because the CDR3's place on the DNA is in doubt, the DNA is left out and the CDR3 is given as listed by TCRdb. These data belong to a study of metastatic and nonmetastatic thyroid tumors. Inclusive of both ends, the CDR3 amounts to 14 amino acids. In germline, CDR1 is MDHEN, CDR2 SYDVKM. Before thyroid surgery, none of the patients had received any treatment. Using MiXCR, TCRdb reanalyzed the PCR reads. The sample includes about 16,000 clones, more than 10% seen only once; the top ten take about 30%. The chain employs TRBV28 and TRBJ2-7. The sequence was collected from a female donor with papillary thyroid cancer or a benign thyroid nodule (not recorded which). Some clones in this sample may be carry-over from other donors' samples. Material: blood. The CDR3 here is CASSSSTDTYEQYF.